A single sample is the source of the 11 T cell receptor beta chains below, sequenced in a study of blood T cell repertoires in COVID-19. Clones were read by immunoSEQ multiplex PCR, and TCRdb kept only the in-frame ones, dropping some. This table holds 200,000 to 300,000 clones, more than 75% found once. Source material: peripheral blood. The receptors were sampled from a woman aged 55-70 years with active or convalescent COVID-19.

V usage is TRBV29-1 and J usage is TRBJ2-2; TRBD2 matches at 9 bases. The CDR3 is 16 amino acids. Germline CDR1 is SQVTM and CDR2 is ANQGSEA. The V gene end was trimmed by 4 bases and the J gene end by 5 bases; junction bases not matched to a gene: 11. In DNA, the CDR3 is TGCAGCGTTGTGTTTCTGCGGGGGGGCCTGACCGGGGAGCTGTTTTTT. Residues: CSVVFLRGGLTGELFF.

V usage is TRBV5-1 and J usage is TRBJ1-3; TRBD1 matches at 7 bases. V lost 4 bases to trimming and J lost 2 bases; unmatched junction nucleotides: 3. CDR1 SGHRS and CDR2 YFSETQ come from the germline V gene. CDR3 size: 14 residues. The CDR3 DNA reads TGCGCCAGCAGCCCTGACAGGGCTGGAAACACCATATATTTT. It is translated as CASSPDRAGNTIYF.

The V call is TRBV2, the J call TRBJ1-5; weak D call: TRBD1 (6 bases). Germline CDR1 and CDR2: SNHLY and FYNNEI. The V end lost 8 bases, the J end lost 4 bases, and 18 bases lay between the germline ends. The CDR3 is made up of 15 amino acids. CDR3: CASGGEQGSNQPQHF. The CDR3 nucleotides read TGTGCCAGCGGGGGTGAGCAGGGGTCAAATCAGCCCCAGCATTTT.

The chain couples TRBV5-1 to TRBJ1-4; D ambiguous. The CDR3 runs 15 residues. Trimming cost V 4 bases and J 4 bases, with 14 bases left between them. Germline-derived CDR1 and CDR2 are SGHRS and YFSETQ. The CDR3 protein is CASSQPEDLNEKLFF. Written as DNA, the CDR3 is TGCGCCAGCAGCCAGCCGGAGGATCTTAATGAAAAACTGTTTTTT.

This clone was seen a handful of times. The genes are TRBV30 and TRBJ2-5; D is undetermined. V was cut by 2 bases and J by 1 base, with 5 bases left in between. The germline gives CDR1 GTSNPN, CDR2 SVGIG (reference sequence). CDR3 size: 12 residues. The CDR3 DNA reads TGTGCCTGGAGTCCCTTCCAAGAGACCCAGTACTTC. Protein: CAWSPFQETQYF.

The chain links TRBV3-1 (or the pseudogene TRBV3-2) to TRBJ2-2; TRBD1 might be the D (6 bases). CDR3 size: 14 residues. Germline CDR1 is LGHDT and CDR2 is YNNKEL (reference sequence). Deletions cut 7 bases from V and 5 bases from J, with 14 bases between. CDR3 sequence: CASTLAGETGELFF. The CDR3 nucleotides are TGTGCCAGCACCCTGGCAGGGGAGACCGGGGAGCTGTTTTTT.

The genes are TRBV18 and TRBJ1-3; D remains unclear. Trimming shortened V by 4 bases and J by 2 bases, and 12 bases separated the two germline ends. The CDR3 consists of 15 residues. CDR1 and CDR2 (germline): KGHSH, LQKENI. The CDR3 DNA reads as TGTGCCAGCTCACTGGTGGACGGGACTGGAAACACCATATATTTT. Translating gives CASSLVDGTGNTIYF. The full variable domain, its missing parts supplied by reference TRBV18 and TRBJ1-3, is NAGVMQNPRHLVRRRGQEARLRCSPMKGHSHVYWYRQLPEEGLKFMVYLQKENIIDESGMPKERFSAEFPKEGPSILRIQQVVRGDSAAYFCASSLVDGTGNTIYFGEGSWLTVV.

The chain carries TRBV18 and TRBJ1-6; 7 nucleotides align to TRBD1. Germline assignment: CDR1 KGHSH and CDR2 LQKENI. With V trimmed by 4 bases and J by 4 bases, 1 base remained unmatched. The length of the CDR3 is 14 residues. CDR3 nucleotides: TGTGCCAGCTCACAACAGGGGTATAATTCACCCCTCCACTTT. Translating it yields CASSQQGYNSPLHF.

V gene TRBV19 combines with J gene TRBJ1-5; possible D gene TRBD1, 6 bases. The CDR3 contains 17 residues. CDR1 and CDR2 (germline): LNHDA, SQIVND (reference sequence). The germline V and J ends were trimmed by 2 bases and 0 bases, with 14 bases remaining between them. The DNA for the CDR3 is TGTGCCAGTAGTATAAGGGGCAGGGGAAATAGCAATCAGCCCCAGCATTTT. This codes for CASSIRGRGNSNQPQHF.

The chain has TRBV10-3 and TRBJ2-7; 8 bases align to TRBD1. This CDR3 comprises 13 residues. Germline V gene lookup returns CDR1 ENHRY and CDR2 SYGVKD. J lost 6 bases, V lost 3 bases, and 4 bases had no gene match. The CDR3 coding sequence is TGTGCCATCAGTGAAGACGACAGGGGCGAGCAGTACTTC. This translates into CAISEDDRGEQYF.

The chain recombines TRBV7-9 with TRBJ2-7; a weak D match, TRBD2 (5 bases). Germline CDR1 reads SEHNR; CDR2 reads FQNEAQ (reference sequence). The CDR3 has 13 amino acids. The germline V and J ends were trimmed by 0 bases and 5 bases, with 8 bases remaining between them. The CDR3 DNA sequence: TGTGCCAGCAGCTTAGCGCTAGCCCACGAGCAGTACTTC. Its translation: CASSLALAHEQYF.